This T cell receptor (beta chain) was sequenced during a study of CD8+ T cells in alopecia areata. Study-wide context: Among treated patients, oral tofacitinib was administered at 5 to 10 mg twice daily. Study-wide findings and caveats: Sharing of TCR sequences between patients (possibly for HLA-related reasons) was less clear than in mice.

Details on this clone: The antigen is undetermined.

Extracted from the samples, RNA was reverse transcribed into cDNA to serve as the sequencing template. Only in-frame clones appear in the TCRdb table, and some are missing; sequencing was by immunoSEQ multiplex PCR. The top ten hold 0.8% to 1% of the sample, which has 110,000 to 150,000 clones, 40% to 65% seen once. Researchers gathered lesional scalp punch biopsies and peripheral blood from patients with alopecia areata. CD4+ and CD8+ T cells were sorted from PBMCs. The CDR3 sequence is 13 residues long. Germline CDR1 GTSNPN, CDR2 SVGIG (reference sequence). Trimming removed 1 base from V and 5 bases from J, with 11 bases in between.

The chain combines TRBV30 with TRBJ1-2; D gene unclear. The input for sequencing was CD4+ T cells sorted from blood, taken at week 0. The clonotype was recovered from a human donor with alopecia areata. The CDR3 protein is CAWSEGIKYGYTF. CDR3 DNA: TGTGCCTGGAGTGAGGGTATTAAATATGGCTACACCTTC.